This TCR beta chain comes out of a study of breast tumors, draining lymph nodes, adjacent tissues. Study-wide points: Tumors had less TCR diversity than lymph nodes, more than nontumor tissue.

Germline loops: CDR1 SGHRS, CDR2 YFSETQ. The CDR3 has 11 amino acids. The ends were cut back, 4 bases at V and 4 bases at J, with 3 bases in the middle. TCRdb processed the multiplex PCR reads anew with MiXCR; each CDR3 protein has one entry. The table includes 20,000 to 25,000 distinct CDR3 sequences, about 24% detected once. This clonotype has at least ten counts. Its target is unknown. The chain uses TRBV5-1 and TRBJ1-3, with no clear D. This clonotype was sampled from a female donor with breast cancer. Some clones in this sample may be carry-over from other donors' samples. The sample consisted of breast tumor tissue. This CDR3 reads CASSGGNTIYF. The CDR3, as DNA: TGCGCCAGCAGCGGGGGAAACACCATATATTTT.